This T cell receptor beta chain was sequenced during a study of T cell responses to AZD1222 COVID-19 vaccine. Study-level findings and limits: Reports indicate that nearly half of spike-specific TCRs are directed at unmutated variant regions.

Produced via immunoSEQ multiplex PCR; TCRdb's table is partial and in-frame only. This table has around 53,000 clones, more than 70% appearing once. Notes on this clone: The antigen is unknown. The sample carries other DNA sequences with the same CDR3.

The germline gives CDR1 SGDLS, CDR2 YYNGEE. This CDR3 has 16 amino acids. The ends lost 2 bases at V and 0 bases at J; junction bases unmatched: 3. The chain has TRBV9 and TRBJ2-2; the match to TRBD1 covers 8 bases. Sequenced here: peripheral blood, sampled on day 0 of MenACWY control vaccination. The clonotype comes from an adult in good health. CDR3 sequence (DNA): TGTGCCAGCAGCGTTCGACAGGGGACGAACACCGGGGAGCTGTTTTTT. It yields the protein CASSVRQGTNTGELFF.